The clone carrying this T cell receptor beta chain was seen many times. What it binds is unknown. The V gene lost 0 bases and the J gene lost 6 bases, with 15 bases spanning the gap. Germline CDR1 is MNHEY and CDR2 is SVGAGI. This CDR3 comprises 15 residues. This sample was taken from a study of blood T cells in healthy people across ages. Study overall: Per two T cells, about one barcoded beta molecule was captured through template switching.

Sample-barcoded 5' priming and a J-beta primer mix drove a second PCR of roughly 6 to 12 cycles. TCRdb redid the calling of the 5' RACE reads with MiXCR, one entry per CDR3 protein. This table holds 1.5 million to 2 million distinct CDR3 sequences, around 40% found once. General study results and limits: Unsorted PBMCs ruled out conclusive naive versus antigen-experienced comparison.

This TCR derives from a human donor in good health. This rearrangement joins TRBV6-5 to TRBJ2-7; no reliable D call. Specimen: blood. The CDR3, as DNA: TGTGCCAGCAGTTACTCCTACGGTCTTTCCGGCGAGCAGTACTTC. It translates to CASSYSYGLSGEQYF.